This entry features one T cell receptor beta chain sequence. Its specificity is not known. TCRdb re-called the 5' RACE reads; one entry per CDR3 protein, DNA not given. In all, the sample yields some 600,000 distinct CDR3 sequences. This sample was included in a study of T cells expressing NK-cell markers. The wider study: The sequencing cohort of eight donors included seven HCMV-seropositive individuals and one seronegative individual. General study findings and limits: No clear determination of HCMV specificity was made for expanded NKG2C+ T cell clones. Four donors likewise had their CD3+CD56-NKG2C+ fraction led by these clonotypes.

Looked up from germline, CDR1 is LGHDT and CDR2 is YNNKEL (reference sequence). The CDR3 spans 17 residues. Sequences were obtained from blood T cells: a sorted CD56 or NKG2C T cell subset, CD4+ or CD8+ T cells, or bulk PBMC T cells (not recorded which). The V gene is TRBV3-1, the J gene TRBJ2-3; no DNA is available, so the TRBD1 call from TCRdb remains unchecked. This clonotype was obtained from a man aged 18 to 30 in good health. Here the CDR3 reads CASSRNTGGVSPDTQYF.